This entry lists 10 T cell receptor beta chains sequenced from one sample in a study of blood T cell repertoires in COVID-19. Libraries were prepared by immunoSEQ multiplex PCR; TCRdb keeps only in-frame clonotypes and omits some of them. The table shows 120,000 to 150,000 clones, with just under 90% occurring only once. Sequences were obtained from peripheral blood. Receptors originate from a woman older than 75 with acute or convalescent COVID-19.

In its sample, this clone was seen a few times. V gene TRBV5-1 combines with J gene TRBJ1-1, with 7 bases matching TRBD1. J lost 1 base, V lost 4 bases, and 7 bases had no gene match. Germline V lookup: CDR1 SGHRS, CDR2 YFSETQ. This CDR3 is built from 15 residues. This CDR3 reads CASSHANRGNTEAFF. The CDR3 nucleotides are TGCGCCAGCAGCCACGCTAACAGGGGGAACACTGAAGCTTTCTTT.

V and J are TRBV18 and TRBJ2-4; D is undetermined. CDR3 length: 15 amino acids. Trimming shortened V by 3 bases and J by 0 bases, and 9 bases separated the two germline ends. In germline, CDR1 is KGHSH, CDR2 LQKENI. In DNA, the CDR3 is TGTGCCAGCTCACCTAATCCTCTAGCCAAAAACATTCAGTACTTC. Its translation is CASSPNPLAKNIQYF.

This clone was seen once. The chain has TRBV15 and TRBJ1-1; no reliable D call. V lost 1 base and J 4 bases, leaving 13 bases between the germline ends. Per germline, CDR1 LNHNV and CDR2 YYDKDF (reference sequence). The CDR3 runs to 15 residues. The chain's CDR3 is CATSRAFRESTEAFF. Written as DNA, the CDR3 is TGTGCCACCAGCAGAGCTTTTAGGGAGAGCACTGAAGCTTTCTTT.

V usage is TRBV3-1 (or the pseudogene TRBV3-2) and J usage is TRBJ1-1; D gene uncertain. There are 13 residues in the CDR3. The ends were cut back, 3 bases at V and 0 bases at J, with 5 bases in the middle. CDR1 and CDR2 from the germline V gene are LGHDT and YNNKEL (reference sequence). CDR3 sequence reads: CASSQAMNTEAFF. CDR3 in DNA: TGTGCCAGCAGCCAGGCCATGAACACTGAAGCTTTCTTT.

The J gene is TRBJ1-1, the V gene TRBV28; tentative D call: TRBD1 (5 bases). Per germline, CDR1 MDHEN and CDR2 SYDVKM. V was shortened by 5 bases and J by 0 bases, with 10 bases between the two germline ends. The CDR3 consists of 14 residues. CDR3 region: CASSLTVMNTEAFF. The CDR3 coding sequence is TGTGCCAGCAGTCTGACAGTCATGAACACTGAAGCTTTCTTT.

Here the CDR3 DNA reads TGTGCCAGCAGCTTGGACACCCCCTACGAGCAGTACTTC. It is translated as CASSLDTPYEQYF. This chain joins TRBV5-6 and TRBJ2-7; unclear D gene. CDR3 size: 13 residues. Germline-derived CDR1 and CDR2 are SGHDT and YYEEEE. Trimming took 0 bases from V and 2 from J, leaving 6 bases between them. Based on the CDR3 plus reference TRBV5-6 and TRBJ2-7, the full variable domain is DAGVTQSPTHLIKTRGQQVTLRCSPKSGHDTVSWYQQALGQGPQFIFQYYEEEERQRGNFPDRFSGHQFPNYSSELNVNALLLGDSALYLCASSLDTPYEQYFGPGTRLTVT.

The chain is built from TRBV2 and TRBJ2-5; 7 bases agree with TRBD2. The V gene's germline CDR1 is SNHLY and CDR2 FYNNEI. V was clipped by 4 bases and J by 1 base; unmatched bases: 9. The CDR3 extends over 16 amino acids. CDR3 region: CASSVEAGDLQETQYF. In nucleotides, the CDR3 is TGTGCCAGCAGTGTTGAGGCGGGGGACCTCCAAGAGACCCAGTACTTC.

This clone was picked up one time. The rearrangement links TRBV30 to TRBJ1-3, with 9 nucleotides matching TRBD1. V trimming: 3 bases; J trimming: 0 bases; junction bases outside the gene matches: 12. The CDR3 is 18 amino acids. Germline V gives CDR1 GTSNPN, CDR2 SVGIG (reference sequence). The CDR3 protein is CAWSADRGFLNSGNTIYF. The CDR3, as DNA: TGTGCCTGGAGCGCCGACAGGGGGTTTCTAAACTCTGGAAACACCATATATTTT.

This chain links TRBV6-5 with TRBJ2-7; possible D gene TRBD1, 6 bases. The germline CDR1 and CDR2 sequences are MNHEY and SVGAGI. The length of the CDR3 is 15 residues. Trimming pared 7 bases from V and 0 bases from J, leaving 16 bases between. CDR3 nucleotides: TGTGCCAGCATCGCAGGGGTCCACAGCTCCTACGAGCAGTACTTC. Its protein is CASIAGVHSSYEQYF.

The chain has TRBV13 and TRBJ1-2; possible D gene TRBD1, 6 bases. Trimming took off 5 bases at V and 7 bases at J, with 14 bases between the two ends. The germline gives CDR1 PRHDT, CDR2 FYEKMQ (reference sequence). CDR3 size: 13 residues. CDR3 bases: TGTGCCAGCAGCCGGACAGTGTCCCGTGGCTACACCTTC. It specifies CASSRTVSRGYTF.